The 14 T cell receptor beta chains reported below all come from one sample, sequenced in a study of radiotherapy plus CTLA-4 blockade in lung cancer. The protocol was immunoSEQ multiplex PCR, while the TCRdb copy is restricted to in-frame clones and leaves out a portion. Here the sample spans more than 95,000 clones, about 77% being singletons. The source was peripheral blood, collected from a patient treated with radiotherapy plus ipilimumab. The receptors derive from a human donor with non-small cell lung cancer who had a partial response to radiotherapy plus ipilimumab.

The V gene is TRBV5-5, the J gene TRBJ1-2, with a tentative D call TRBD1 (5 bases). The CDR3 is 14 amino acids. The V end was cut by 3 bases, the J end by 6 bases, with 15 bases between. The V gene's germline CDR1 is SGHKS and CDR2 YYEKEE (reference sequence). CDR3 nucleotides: TGTGCCAGCAGCTCCTCAGGGACTCGAGATGGCTACACCTTC. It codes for CASSSSGTRDGYTF.

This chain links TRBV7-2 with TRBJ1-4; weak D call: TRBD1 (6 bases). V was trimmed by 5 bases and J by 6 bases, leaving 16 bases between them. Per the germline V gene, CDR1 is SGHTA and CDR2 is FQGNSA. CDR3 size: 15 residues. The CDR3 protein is CASSPRGGNDEKLFF. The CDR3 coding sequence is TGTGCCAGCAGCCCGAGGGGGGGTAACGATGAAAAACTGTTTTTT.

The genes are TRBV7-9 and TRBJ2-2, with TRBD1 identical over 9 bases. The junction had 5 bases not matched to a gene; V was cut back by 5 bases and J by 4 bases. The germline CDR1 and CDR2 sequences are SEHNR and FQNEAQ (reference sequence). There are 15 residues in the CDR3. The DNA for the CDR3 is TGTGCCAGCAGCCGGGAGACAGGGGGCACCGGGGAGCTGTTTTTT. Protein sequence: CASSRETGGTGELFF.

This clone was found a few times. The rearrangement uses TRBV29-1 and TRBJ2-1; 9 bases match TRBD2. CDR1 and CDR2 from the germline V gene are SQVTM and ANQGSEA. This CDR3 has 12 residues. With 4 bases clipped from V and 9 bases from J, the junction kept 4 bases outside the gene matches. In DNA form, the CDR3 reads TGCAGCGTTGTGGCGGGAGGGCCTGAGCAGTTCTTC. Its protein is CSVVAGGPEQFF.

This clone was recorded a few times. The CDR3 region is CASSLAEKGGPAREQFF. In DNA form, the CDR3 reads TGTGCCAGCAGCTTGGCCGAAAAGGGAGGGCCGGCAAGGGAGCAGTTCTTC. The rearrangement uses TRBV5-6 and TRBJ2-1; 7 bases are shared with TRBD2. Germline CDR1 is SGHDT and CDR2 is YYEEEE. The length of the CDR3 is 17 residues. Losses at the gene ends were 0 bases for V and 10 bases for J; bases not matched to a gene: 16. Using reference TRBV5-6 and TRBJ2-1 for the parts outside the CDR3, the full variable domain is DAGVTQSPTHLIKTRGQQVTLRCSPKSGHDTVSWYQQALGQGPQFIFQYYEEEERQRGNFPDRFSGHQFPNYSSELNVNALLLGDSALYLCASSLAEKGGPAREQFFGPGTRLTVL.

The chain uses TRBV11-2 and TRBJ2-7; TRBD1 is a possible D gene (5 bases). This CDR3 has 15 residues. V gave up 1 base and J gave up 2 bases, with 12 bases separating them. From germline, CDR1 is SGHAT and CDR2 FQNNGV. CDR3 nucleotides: TGTGCCAGCAGCTTAGTTCAGGGTAGCCCCTACGAGCAGTACTTC. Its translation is CASSLVQGSPYEQYF.

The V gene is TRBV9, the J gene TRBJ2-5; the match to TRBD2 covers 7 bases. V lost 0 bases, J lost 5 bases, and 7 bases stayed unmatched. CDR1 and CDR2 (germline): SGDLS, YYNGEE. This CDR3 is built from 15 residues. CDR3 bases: TGTGCCAGCAGCGTAGCCCCCACTAGCGAGGAGACCCAGTACTTC. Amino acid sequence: CASSVAPTSEETQYF.

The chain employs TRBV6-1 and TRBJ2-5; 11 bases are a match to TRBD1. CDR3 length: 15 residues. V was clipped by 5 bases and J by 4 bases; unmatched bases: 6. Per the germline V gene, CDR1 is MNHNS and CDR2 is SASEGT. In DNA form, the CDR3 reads TGTGCCAGCAGTCCGGACAGGGGGCTCGGAGAGACCCAGTACTTC. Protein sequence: CASSPDRGLGETQYF.

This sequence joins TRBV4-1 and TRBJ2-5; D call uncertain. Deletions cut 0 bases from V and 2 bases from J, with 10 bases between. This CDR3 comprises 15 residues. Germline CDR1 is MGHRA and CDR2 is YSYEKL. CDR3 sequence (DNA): TGCGCCAGCAGCCAAGAACCGGGTAGGCAAGAGACCCAGTACTTC. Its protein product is CASSQEPGRQETQYF.

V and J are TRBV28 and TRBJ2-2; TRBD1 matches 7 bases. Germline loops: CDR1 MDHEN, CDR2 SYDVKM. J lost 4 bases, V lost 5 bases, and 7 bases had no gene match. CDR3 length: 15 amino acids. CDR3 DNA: TGTGCCAGCAGTACGGGACAGCCGACCACCGGGGAGCTGTTTTTT. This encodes CASSTGQPTTGELFF.

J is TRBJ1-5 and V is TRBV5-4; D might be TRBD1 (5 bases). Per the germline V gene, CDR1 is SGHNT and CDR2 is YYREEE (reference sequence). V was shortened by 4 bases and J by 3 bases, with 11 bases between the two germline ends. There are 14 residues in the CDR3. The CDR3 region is CASSAGQSNQPQHF. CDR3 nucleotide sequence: TGTGCCAGCAGCGCTGGACAATCCAATCAGCCCCAGCATTTT. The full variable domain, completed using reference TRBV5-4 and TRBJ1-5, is ETGVTQSPTHLIKTRGQQVTLRCSSQSGHNTVSWYQQALGQGPQFIFQYYREEENGRGNFPPRFSGLQFPNYSSELNVNALELDDSALYLCASSAGQSNQPQHFGDGTRLSIL.

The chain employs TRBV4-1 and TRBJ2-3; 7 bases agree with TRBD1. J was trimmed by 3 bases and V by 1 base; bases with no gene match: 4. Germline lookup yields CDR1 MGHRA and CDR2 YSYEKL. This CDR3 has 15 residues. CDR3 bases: TGCGCCAGCAGCCAAGGACAGGGTATTACAGATACGCAGTATTTT. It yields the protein CASSQGQGITDTQYF.

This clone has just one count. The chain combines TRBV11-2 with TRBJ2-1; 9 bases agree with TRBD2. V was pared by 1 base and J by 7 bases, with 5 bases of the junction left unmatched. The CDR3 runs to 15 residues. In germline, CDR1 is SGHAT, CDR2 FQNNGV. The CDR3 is CASSLGREGQNEQFF. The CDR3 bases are TGTGCCAGCAGCTTAGGGCGGGAGGGCCAAAATGAGCAGTTCTTC.

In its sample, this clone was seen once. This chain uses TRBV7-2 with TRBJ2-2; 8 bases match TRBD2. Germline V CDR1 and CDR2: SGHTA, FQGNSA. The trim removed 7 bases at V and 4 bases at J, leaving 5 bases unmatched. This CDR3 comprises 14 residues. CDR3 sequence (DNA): TGTGCCAGCACCGGGACTAGTGTCACCGGGGAGCTGTTTTTT. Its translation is CASTGTSVTGELFF.